Listed here are 18 T cell receptor beta chains from one sample, sequenced in a study of blood T cell repertoires in COVID-19. Sequencing was performed with immunoSEQ multiplex PCR; in TCRdb, only in-frame clones are kept and a portion is missing. The data show some 230,000 clones, roughly 80% seen once. Sequenced input: peripheral blood. The receptor set was obtained from a woman aged 60-75 years who had recovered from COVID-19.

This clone was seen a few times. This sequence joins TRBV5-5 and TRBJ2-7; TRBD2 aligns across 7 bases. The length of the CDR3 is 15 residues. After removal of 3 bases from V and 4 bases from J, the junction contained 10 bases not matched to a gene. Germline CDR1 SGHKS, CDR2 YYEKEE (reference sequence). This CDR3 reads CASSSSQGGWYEQYF. CDR3 DNA: TGTGCCAGCAGCTCCTCGCAGGGAGGGTGGTACGAGCAGTACTTC.

The rearrangement uses TRBV5-5 and TRBJ2-3; TRBD2 agrees at 12 bases. The germline CDR1 and CDR2 sequences are SGHKS and YYEKEE (reference sequence). Trimming at V came to 5 bases and at J to 2 bases, leaving 12 bases not matched to a gene. The CDR3 totals 18 residues. The CDR3: CASRSLAGGLSDTDTQYF. In DNA, the CDR3 is TGTGCCAGCAGGTCGCTAGCGGGGGGGCTTTCCGACACAGATACGCAGTATTTT.

The CDR3 loop reads CASSQERGASYEQYF. CDR3 coding DNA: TGTGCCAGCAGCCAAGAGCGGGGGGCCTCCTACGAGCAGTACTTC. V gene TRBV3-1 (or the pseudogene TRBV3-2) combines with J gene TRBJ2-7; 8 positions agree with TRBD2. The CDR3 contains 15 residues. The germline CDR1 and CDR2 sequences are LGHDT and YNNKEL (reference sequence). Germline trimming cut 0 bases from V and 0 bases from J; bases unmatched to any gene: 1.

The chain combines TRBV5-1 with TRBJ2-3, with 7 positions matching TRBD2. There are 17 residues in the CDR3. CDR1 and CDR2 (germline): SGHRS, YFSETQ. Trimming cost V 0 bases and J 1 base; bases outside gene matches: 8. Here the CDR3 reads CASSLAGQGGGTDTQYF. The CDR3 DNA is TGCGCCAGCAGCTTGGCCGGCCAGGGAGGGGGCACAGATACGCAGTATTTT.

The chain recombines TRBV2 with TRBJ2-5; 9 bases are a match to TRBD2. Germline values: CDR1 SNHLY, CDR2 FYNNEI. Trimming took 6 bases from V and 1 from J; bases not matched to a gene: 6. CDR3 length equals 15 residues. CDR3 loop: CASSPLAGSQETQYF. The CDR3 region has the DNA TGTGCCAGCAGCCCTCTAGCGGGGAGCCAAGAGACCCAGTACTTC.

This clone has only one observation. The V gene is TRBV5-6, the J gene TRBJ1-1, with D uncertain. CDR1 is SGHDT and CDR2 is YYEEEE in the germline V gene. Trimming removed 6 bases at V and 0 bases at J, with 12 bases between. The CDR3 consists of 14 residues. CDR3 sequence: CASTPRSMNTEAFF. DNA of the CDR3: TGTGCCAGCACCCCTCGGAGTATGAACACTGAAGCTTTCTTT. The full variable domain, with the rest looked up from reference TRBV5-6 and TRBJ1-1, is DAGVTQSPTHLIKTRGQQVTLRCSPKSGHDTVSWYQQALGQGPQFIFQYYEEEERQRGNFPDRFSGHQFPNYSSELNVNALLLGDSALYLCASTPRSMNTEAFFGQGTRLTVV.

The count of this clone is one. V is TRBV19 and J is TRBJ2-3; D is unresolved. V lost 2 bases and J lost 1, with 16 bases in between. The V gene's germline CDR1 is LNHDA and CDR2 SQIVND (reference sequence). CDR3 length equals 17 residues. CDR3 amino acids: CASSIRFPGLRTDTQYF. The CDR3 region has the DNA TGTGCCAGTAGTATACGGTTTCCTGGGCTACGCACAGATACGCAGTATTTT.

The gene calls are TRBV7-8 and TRBJ2-5; 9 bases are shared with TRBD2. CDR1 and CDR2 (germline): SGHVS, FQNEAQ. This CDR3 has 16 residues. J gave up 4 bases and V 3 bases, and 9 bases lay outside the gene matches. The CDR3 protein is CASSFVSGGSPETQYF. CDR3 nucleotides: TGTGCCAGCAGCTTTGTGAGCGGGGGGTCTCCAGAGACCCAGTACTTC.

The rearrangement links TRBV10-3 to TRBJ2-1; D gene uncertain. The CDR3 sequence is 11 residues long. V was clipped by 6 bases and J by 5 bases, with 5 bases between them. Germline V lookup: CDR1 ENHRY, CDR2 SYGVKD. The CDR3 is CAISPDNEQFF. The CDR3 DNA reads as TGTGCCATCAGCCCGGACAATGAGCAGTTCTTC.

The rearrangement uses TRBV7-9 and TRBJ1-5; D uncertain. Trimming took 3 bases from V and 0 from J, leaving 9 bases between them. Germline CDR1 SEHNR, CDR2 FQNEAQ (reference sequence). The CDR3 length is 15 residues. The DNA for the CDR3 is TGTGCCAGCAGCTTTGGAGCGGGTAGCAATCAGCCCCAGCATTTT. This codes for CASSFGAGSNQPQHF.

This clone was detected only once. As DNA, the CDR3 is TGTGCCAGTAGTATAATAGGGGAGGGGAACACTGAAGCTTTCTTT. Protein sequence: CASSIIGEGNTEAFF. This chain uses TRBV19 with TRBJ1-1; D is perhaps TRBD1 (5 bases). The CDR3 is made up of 15 amino acids. Germline assignment: CDR1 LNHDA and CDR2 SQIVND (reference sequence). Between the trimmed V and J ends, which lost 2 bases and 1 base, there was a span of 11 bases.

This clone has only one observation. This chain links TRBV5-5 with TRBJ1-1, with D perhaps matching TRBD1 (6 bases). Trimming cost V 4 bases and J 7 bases, with 11 bases left between them. The V gene's germline CDR1 is SGHKS and CDR2 YYEKEE (reference sequence). The CDR3 sequence is 12 residues long. CDR3 residues: CASSPGAFEAFF. Written as DNA, the CDR3 is TGTGCCAGCAGCCCAGGGGCATTTGAAGCTTTCTTT.

The chain is built from TRBV21-1 and TRBJ2-1; the tabulated D call, TRBD2, remains unverified against the DNA. TRBV21-1 is classified as a pseudogene. The CDR3 is 18 residues long. CDR3 protein: CASSKLLAGYLFNNEQFF. CDR3 nucleotides: TGTGCCAGCAGCAAACTACTAGCGGGGTATCTATTTAACAATGAGCAGTTCTTC.

The CDR3 DNA reads TGTGCCAGCAGAGGGCCGGACAGGGGCTTAGCCAAAAACATTCAGTACTTC. Translating it yields CASRGPDRGLAKNIQYF. The rearrangement uses TRBV2 and TRBJ2-4, with TRBD1 matching 9 bases. The CDR3 is made up of 17 amino acids. V was clipped by 6 bases and J by 0 bases; unmatched bases: 9. CDR1 and CDR2 from the germline V gene are SNHLY and FYNNEI.

This clone was recorded once. The chain links TRBV27 to TRBJ2-7; D is undetermined. The CDR3 has 13 amino acids. V lost 5 bases to trimming and J lost 6 bases, with 14 bases between them. Germline values: CDR1 MNHEY, CDR2 SMNVEV (reference sequence). The CDR3 DNA follows: TGTGCCAGCAGTCTCTCGGTGGTGAGCGAGCAGTACTTC. Translation gives CASSLSVVSEQYF.

This chain links TRBV19 with TRBJ2-1; 11 bases are a match to TRBD1. The CDR3 is 15 amino acids. Germline loops: CDR1 LNHDA, CDR2 SQIVND (reference sequence). The trim removed 3 bases at V and 10 bases at J, leaving 8 bases unmatched. In DNA form, the CDR3 reads TGTGCCAGTAGTATCGGGACAGGGGGATGGAACGAGCAGTTCTTC. Protein product: CASSIGTGGWNEQFF.

The V call is TRBV10-3, the J call TRBJ1-1; perhaps TRBD1 as D (5 bases). Trimming left V 10 bases short and J 4 bases short, with 13 bases between. CDR1 is ENHRY and CDR2 is SYGVKD in the germline V gene. This CDR3 has 12 residues. In nucleotides, the CDR3 is TGTGCCACCGTTGGGGGGGGCACTGAAGCTTTCTTT. Its translation is CATVGGGTEAFF.

This sequence joins TRBV3-1 (or the pseudogene TRBV3-2) and TRBJ1-6; D gene unclear. This CDR3 is built from 17 residues. Germline V gene sequence: CDR1 LGHDT, CDR2 YNNKEL (reference sequence). Between the trimmed V and J ends, which lost 3 bases and 7 bases, there was a span of 19 bases. The CDR3 loop reads CASSQPWAEVKNSPLHF. The CDR3 region has the DNA TGTGCCAGCAGCCAGCCGTGGGCCGAAGTAAAAAATTCACCCCTCCACTTT.